This T cell receptor (beta chain) originates from a study of blood T cell repertoires in COVID-19. V lost 3 bases and J lost 4; bases outside the gene matches: 5. Germline V CDR1 and CDR2: MNHEY, SMNVEV (reference sequence). The CDR3 has 16 residues. Only in-frame clones appear in the TCRdb table, and some are missing; sequencing was by immunoSEQ multiplex PCR. Among some 170,000 clones listed, approximately 88% were seen once. The TCR was taken from a woman aged 40 to 55 with COVID-19, enrolled during active disease. The sequenced sample was peripheral blood. The V call is TRBV27, the J call TRBJ2-2; TRBD2 aligns across 10 bases. CDR3 nucleotide sequence: TGTGCCAGCAGTTTCAGCGGGAGGGCCCCCACCGGGGAGCTGTTTTTT. Its protein is CASSFSGRAPTGELFF.